This TCR beta chain was documented in a study of cytomegalovirus exposure and HLA in healthy donors. Study findings and constraints: In vitro confirmation showed three CMV-associated chains to be CMV antigen specific. Indistinguishable V segments such as TRBV6-2 and TRBV6-3 were excluded. Analyzed later, association rates of TCRs varied across HLA loci, with DRB1 most and HLA-C fewest.

PCR amplification relied on 60 Vbeta primers (plus 13 Jbeta primers). Sequenced by immunoSEQ multiplex PCR; TCRdb stores in-frame clones only, minus some. The sample gives under 200,000 clones, 75% to 90% of which show up once; 0.9% to 1.2% is in the top ten. V was pared by 3 bases and J by 1 base, with 7 bases between. This CDR3 is built from 13 residues. CDR1 is MNHEY, CDR2 SMNVEV, per germline (reference sequence). In the case of this clone: Its matching antigen is unknown.

The receptor was derived from a boy aged 2-9 years in good health and CMV-seronegative. The chain joins TRBV27 to TRBJ2-7; D unclear. The sample consisted of PBMCs. Written as DNA, the CDR3 is TGTGCCAGCAGTTTGTTCCCTTCCTACGAGCAGTACTTC. Translation gives CASSLFPSYEQYF.